A single sample gave rise to the 5 T cell receptor beta chains below, sequenced in a study of cytomegalovirus exposure and HLA in healthy donors. 60 Vbeta and 13 Jbeta primers were used in PCR. The method was immunoSEQ multiplex PCR; TCRdb's version includes in-frame clones alone and lacks a portion of them. The sample yields about 160,000 clones, roughly 80% seen once. The sample was PBMCs. The receptors stem from a man aged 50 to 59 in good health and CMV-seropositive.

Of note for this clone: The identical CDR3 is also encoded by other nucleotide sequences in the sample. The V and J genes are TRBV2 and TRBJ1-5; TRBD1 aligns across 8 bases. Unmatched junction bases numbered 4, after V lost 5 bases and J lost 4 bases. This CDR3 spans 14 amino acids. Germline V gene data show CDR1 as SNHLY and CDR2 as FYNNEI. The CDR3 DNA follows: TGTGCCAGCAGTAGGACAGGGTCGAATCAGCCCCAGCATTTT. Amino acid sequence: CASSRTGSNQPQHF.

The chain uses TRBV6-1 and TRBJ1-2; no firm D call. The CDR3 spans 14 residues. Germline CDR1 MNHNS, CDR2 SASEGT. V was cut by 5 bases and J by 4 bases, with 14 bases left in between. CDR3 loop: CASSYGTARYGYTF. CDR3 coding DNA: TGTGCCAGCAGTTATGGTACAGCCCGCTATGGCTACACCTTC.

The chain carries TRBV18 and TRBJ1-5, with no clear D. Trimming cost V 2 bases and J 6 bases, with 14 bases left between them. The CDR3 loop spans 15 amino acids. The germline V gene encodes CDR1 KGHSH and CDR2 LQKENI. The CDR3 DNA is TGTGCCAGCTCACCAGGGCAGGCACTCGGTCAGCCCCAGCATTTT. Protein sequence: CASSPGQALGQPQHF.

The chain employs TRBV7-2 and TRBJ1-1; D is possibly TRBD1 (5 bases). CDR1 and CDR2 (germline): SGHTA, FQGNSA. The V and J ends lost 0 bases and 6 bases respectively, with 8 bases between them. The CDR3 sequence is 13 residues long. CDR3 residues: CASSLAIQAEAFF. The CDR3 region has the DNA TGTGCCAGCAGCTTAGCAATACAGGCTGAAGCTTTCTTT.

This rearrangement joins TRBV18 to TRBJ2-2, with 7 bases identical to TRBD1. The CDR3 consists of 16 residues. Germline V gene sequence: CDR1 KGHSH, CDR2 LQKENI. Trimming removed 4 bases from V and 6 bases from J; junction bases left unmatched: 11. CDR3 amino acids: CASSRLRQGDPGELFF. CDR3 nucleotide sequence: TGTGCCAGCTCACGACTCCGACAGGGAGATCCCGGGGAGCTGTTTTTT. Together with reference TRBV18 and TRBJ2-2, the CDR3 gives the full variable domain: NAGVMQNPRHLVRRRGQEARLRCSPMKGHSHVYWYRQLPEEGLKFMVYLQKENIIDESGMPKERFSAEFPKEGPSILRIQQVVRGDSAAYFCASSRLRQGDPGELFFGEGSRLTVL.